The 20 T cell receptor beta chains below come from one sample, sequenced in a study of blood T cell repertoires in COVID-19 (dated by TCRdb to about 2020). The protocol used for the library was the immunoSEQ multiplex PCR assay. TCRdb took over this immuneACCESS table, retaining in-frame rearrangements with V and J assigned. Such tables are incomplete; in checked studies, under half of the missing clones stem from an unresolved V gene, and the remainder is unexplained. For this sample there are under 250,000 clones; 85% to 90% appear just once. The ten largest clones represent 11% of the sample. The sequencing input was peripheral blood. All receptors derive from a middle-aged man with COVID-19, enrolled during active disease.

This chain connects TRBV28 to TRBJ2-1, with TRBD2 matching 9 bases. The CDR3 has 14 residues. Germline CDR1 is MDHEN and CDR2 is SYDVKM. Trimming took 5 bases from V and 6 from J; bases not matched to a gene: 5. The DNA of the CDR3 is TGTGCCAGCAGTACCTCTAGCGGGGTCAATGAGCAGTTCTTC. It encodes CASSTSSGVNEQFF.

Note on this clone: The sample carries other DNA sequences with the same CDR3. In DNA form, the CDR3 reads TGTGCCAGTAGTATAGGGACAGGGAATTCACCCCTCCACTTT. Translation gives CASSIGTGNSPLHF. The J gene is TRBJ1-6, the V gene TRBV19, with 8 bases identical to TRBD1. CDR3 length equals 14 residues. The germline CDR1 and CDR2 sequences are LNHDA and SQIVND (reference sequence). V gave up 1 base and J gave up 7 bases; unmatched junction bases: 0.

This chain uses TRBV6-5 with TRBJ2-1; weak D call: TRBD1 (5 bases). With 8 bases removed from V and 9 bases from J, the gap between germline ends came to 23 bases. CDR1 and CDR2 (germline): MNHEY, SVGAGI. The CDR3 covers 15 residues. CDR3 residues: CASGRRTSASVEQFF. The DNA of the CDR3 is TGTGCCAGCGGACGGCGGACATCTGCTTCCGTTGAGCAGTTCTTC.

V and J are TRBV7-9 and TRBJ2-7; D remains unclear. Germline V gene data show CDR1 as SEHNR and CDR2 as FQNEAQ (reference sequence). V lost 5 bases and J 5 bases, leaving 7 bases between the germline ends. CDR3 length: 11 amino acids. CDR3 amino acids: CASSGTHEQYF. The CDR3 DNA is TGTGCCAGCAGCGGCACCCACGAGCAGTACTTC.

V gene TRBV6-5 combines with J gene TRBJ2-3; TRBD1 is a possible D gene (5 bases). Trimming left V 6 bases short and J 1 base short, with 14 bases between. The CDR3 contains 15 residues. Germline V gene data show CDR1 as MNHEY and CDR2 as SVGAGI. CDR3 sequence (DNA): TGTGCCAGCAGGGGTTTAAGGGGCGGCACAGATACGCAGTATTTT. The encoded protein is CASRGLRGGTDTQYF.

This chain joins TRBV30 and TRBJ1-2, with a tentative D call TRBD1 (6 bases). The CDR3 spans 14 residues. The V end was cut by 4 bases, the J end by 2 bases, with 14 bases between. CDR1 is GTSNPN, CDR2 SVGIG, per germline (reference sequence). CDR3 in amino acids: CAWKGPRGNYGYTF. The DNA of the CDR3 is TGTGCCTGGAAGGGCCCTAGGGGGAACTATGGCTACACCTTC. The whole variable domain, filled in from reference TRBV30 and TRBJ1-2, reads SQTIHQWPATLVQPVGSPLSLECTVEGTSNPNLYWYRQAAGRGLQLLFYSVGIGQISSEVPQNLSASRPQDRQFILSSKKLLLSDSGFYLCAWKGPRGNYGYTFGSGTRLTVV.

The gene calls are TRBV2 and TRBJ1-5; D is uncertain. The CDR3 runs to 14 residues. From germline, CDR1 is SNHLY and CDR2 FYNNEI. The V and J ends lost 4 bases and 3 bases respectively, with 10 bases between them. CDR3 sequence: CASSGREPNQPQHF. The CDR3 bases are TGTGCCAGCAGTGGGCGGGAACCCAATCAGCCCCAGCATTTT. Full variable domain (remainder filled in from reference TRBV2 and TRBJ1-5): EPEVTQTPSHQVTQMGQEVILRCVPISNHLYFYWYRQILGQKVEFLVSFYNNEISEKSEIFDDQFSVERPDGSNFTLKIRSTKLEDSAMYFCASSGREPNQPQHFGDGTRLSIL.

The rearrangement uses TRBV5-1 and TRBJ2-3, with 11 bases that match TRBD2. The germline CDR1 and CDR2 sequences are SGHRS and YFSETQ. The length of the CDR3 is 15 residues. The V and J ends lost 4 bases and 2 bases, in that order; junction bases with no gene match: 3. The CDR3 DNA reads TGCGCCAGCAGCCTGGGACTAGCGGCCACAGATACGCAGTATTTT. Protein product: CASSLGLAATDTQYF.

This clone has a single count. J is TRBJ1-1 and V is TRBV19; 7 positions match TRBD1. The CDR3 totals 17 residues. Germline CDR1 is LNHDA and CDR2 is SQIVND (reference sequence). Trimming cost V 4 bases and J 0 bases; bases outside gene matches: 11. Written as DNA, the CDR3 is TGTGCCAGTAGTACCACCGGGACAGCCCTCATGAACACTGAAGCTTTCTTT. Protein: CASSTTGTALMNTEAFF.

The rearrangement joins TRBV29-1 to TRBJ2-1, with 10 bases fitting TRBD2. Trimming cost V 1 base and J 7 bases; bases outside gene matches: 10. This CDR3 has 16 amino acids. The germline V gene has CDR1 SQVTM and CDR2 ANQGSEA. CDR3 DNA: TGCAGCGTTGAAGGGATGGTTAGGACTAGCGGAAATGAGCAGTTCTTC. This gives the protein CSVEGMVRTSGNEQFF.

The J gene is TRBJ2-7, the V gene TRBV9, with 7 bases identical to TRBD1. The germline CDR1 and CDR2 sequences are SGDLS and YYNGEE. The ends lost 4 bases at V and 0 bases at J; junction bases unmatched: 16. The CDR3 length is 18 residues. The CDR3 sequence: CASSPSLLGTASSYEQYF. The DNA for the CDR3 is TGTGCCAGCAGCCCCAGTTTGCTGGGGACAGCTAGCTCCTACGAGCAGTACTTC.

Here the CDR3 reads CASSEIAGPYEQYF. The CDR3 region has the DNA TGTGCCAGCAGTGAAATAGCGGGACCTTACGAGCAGTACTTC. J is TRBJ2-7 and V is TRBV6-1, with 8 bases lining up with TRBD2. The germline gives CDR1 MNHNS, CDR2 SASEGT. The CDR3 length is 14 residues. V was clipped by 2 bases and J by 4 bases; unmatched bases: 4.

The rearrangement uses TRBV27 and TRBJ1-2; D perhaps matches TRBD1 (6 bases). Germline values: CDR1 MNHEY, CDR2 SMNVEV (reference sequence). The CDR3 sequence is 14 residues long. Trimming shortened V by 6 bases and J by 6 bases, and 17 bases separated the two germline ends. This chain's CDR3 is CASRRTAAIHGYTF. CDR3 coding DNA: TGTGCCAGCAGGCGGACAGCGGCTATTCATGGCTACACCTTC.

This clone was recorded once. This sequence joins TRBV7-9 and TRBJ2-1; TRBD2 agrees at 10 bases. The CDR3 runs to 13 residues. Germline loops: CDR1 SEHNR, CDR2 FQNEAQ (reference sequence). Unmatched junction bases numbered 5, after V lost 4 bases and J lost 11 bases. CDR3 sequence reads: CASSWGTSGKQFF. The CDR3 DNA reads TGTGCCAGCAGCTGGGGTACTAGCGGGAAGCAGTTCTTC. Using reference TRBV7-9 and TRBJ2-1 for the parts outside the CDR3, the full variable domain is DTGVSQNPRHKITKRGQNVTFRCDPISEHNRLYWYRQTLGQGPEFLTYFQNEAQLEKSRLLSDRFSAERPKGSFSTLEIQRTEQGDSAMYLCASSWGTSGKQFFGPGTRLTVL.

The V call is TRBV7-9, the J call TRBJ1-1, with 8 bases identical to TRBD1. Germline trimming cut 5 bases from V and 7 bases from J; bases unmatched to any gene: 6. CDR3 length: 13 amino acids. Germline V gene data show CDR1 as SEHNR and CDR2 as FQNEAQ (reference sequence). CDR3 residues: CASSTRTGIEAFF. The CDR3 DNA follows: TGTGCCAGCAGCACCCGGACAGGGATTGAAGCTTTCTTT.

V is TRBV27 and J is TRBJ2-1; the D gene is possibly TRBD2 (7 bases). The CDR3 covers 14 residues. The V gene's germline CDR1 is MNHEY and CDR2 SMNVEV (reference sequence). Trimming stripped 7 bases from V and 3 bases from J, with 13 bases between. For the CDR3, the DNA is TGTGCCAGCATTGGGGGGGCTTACTACAATGAGCAGTTCTTC. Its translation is CASIGGAYYNEQFF.

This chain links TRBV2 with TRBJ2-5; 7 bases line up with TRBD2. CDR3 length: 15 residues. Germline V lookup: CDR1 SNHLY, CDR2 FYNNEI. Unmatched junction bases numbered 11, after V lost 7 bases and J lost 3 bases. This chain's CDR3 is CASKLALENEETQYF. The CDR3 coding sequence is TGTGCCAGCAAACTAGCGTTAGAGAACGAAGAGACCCAGTACTTC.

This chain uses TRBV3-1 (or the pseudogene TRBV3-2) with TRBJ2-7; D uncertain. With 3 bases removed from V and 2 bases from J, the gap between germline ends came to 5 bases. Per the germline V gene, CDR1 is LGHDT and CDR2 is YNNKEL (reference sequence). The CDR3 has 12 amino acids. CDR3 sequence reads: CASSHSPYEQYF. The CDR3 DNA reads TGTGCCAGCAGCCATAGTCCCTACGAGCAGTACTTC.

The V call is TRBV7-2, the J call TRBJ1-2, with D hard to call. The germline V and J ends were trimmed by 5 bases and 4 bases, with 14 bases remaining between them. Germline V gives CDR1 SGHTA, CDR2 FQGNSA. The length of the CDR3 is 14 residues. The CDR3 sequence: CASSAEEGSYGYTF. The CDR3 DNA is TGTGCCAGCAGCGCAGAGGAGGGTAGCTATGGCTACACCTTC.

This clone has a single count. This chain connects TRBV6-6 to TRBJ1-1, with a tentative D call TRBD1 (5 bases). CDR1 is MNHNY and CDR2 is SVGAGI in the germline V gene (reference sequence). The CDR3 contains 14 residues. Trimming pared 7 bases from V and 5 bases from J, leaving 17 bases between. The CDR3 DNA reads TGTGCCAGCACCCAAGGGAGGGGCGGAACTGAAGCTTTCTTT. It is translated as CASTQGRGGTEAFF.